These 4 T cell receptor beta chains share one sample of origin, sequenced in a study of tumor and adjacent non-tumor tissue in lung cancer. No cell sorting was done before RNA was extracted from the tissue. More than 3 cm separated this lung sample from the edge of the tumor. Three rounds of nested PCR, following a modified ARM-PCR protocol, produced the TCRbeta library. A single record per CDR3 protein comes from TCRdb applying MiXCR to the multiplex PCR reads. This table holds some 100,000 distinct CDR3 sequences, 75% to 85% found once. The sample was distant non-tumor lung tissue. All receptors derive from a man between 60 and 75 years old with small cell lung cancer.

This clonotype was counted a few times. A much bigger clone sits one base away, suggesting this may be a read error. The chain has TRBV28 and TRBJ2-3; D is perhaps TRBD1 or TRBD2 (5 bases each). The CDR3 contains 13 residues. Germline V lookup: CDR1 MDHEN, CDR2 SYDVKM. CDR3 amino acids: CTSSRDGTDTQYF. CDR3 DNA sequence: TGTACCAGCAGTCGGGACGGCACAGATACGCAGTATTTT.

This clonotype was recorded once. This likely comes from a read error, as the CDR3 has no conserved phenylalanine or tryptophan at its end. This rearrangement joins TRBV11-3 to TRBJ1-1; D gene unclear. Germline lookup yields CDR1 SGHNT and CDR2 YENEEA. This CDR3 contains 13 residues. The CDR3 spells CVSSLERSTEAFL. The CDR3 coding sequence is TGTGTCAGCAGCTTAGAGAGGAGCACTGAAGCTTTCCTT.

Points on this clonotype: One end of the junction does not line up with germline, which may come from a read error. This chain joins TRBV29-1 and TRBJ2-2; 10 bases are shared with TRBD1. CDR3 length equals 14 residues. Germline V gene data show CDR1 as SQVTM and CDR2 as ANQGSEA. This CDR3 reads CIVGQGGYTGELFF. The CDR3 nucleotides read TGCATCGTTGGACAGGGGGGTTACACCGGGGAGCTGTTTTTT.

With regard to this clonotype: Relative to the germline gene, one junction end is altered; a read error may explain this. The chain combines TRBV5-6 with TRBJ2-1; 8 nucleotides agree with TRBD2. The CDR3 spans 15 residues. CDR1 is SGHDT, CDR2 YYEEEE, per germline. The CDR3 DNA reads TGTGCCAGCAGTTTGGCCGGGGGGGCCTACATTGAGCAGTTCTTC. Translation gives CASSLAGGAYIEQFF.